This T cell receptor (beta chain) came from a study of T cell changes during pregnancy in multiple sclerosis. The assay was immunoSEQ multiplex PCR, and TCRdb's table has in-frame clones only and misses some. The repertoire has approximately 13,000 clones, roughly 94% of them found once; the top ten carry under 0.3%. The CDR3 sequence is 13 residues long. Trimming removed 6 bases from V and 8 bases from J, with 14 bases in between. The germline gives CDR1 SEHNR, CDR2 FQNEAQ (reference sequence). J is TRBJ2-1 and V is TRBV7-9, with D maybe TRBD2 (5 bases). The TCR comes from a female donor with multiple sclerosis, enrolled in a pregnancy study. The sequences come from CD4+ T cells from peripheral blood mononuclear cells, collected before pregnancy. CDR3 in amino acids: CASSRDYVHEQFF. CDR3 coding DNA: TGTGCCAGCAGTCGAGACTACGTCCATGAGCAGTTCTTC.